The source of this T cell receptor beta chain is a study of T cells after posttransplantation cyclophosphamide. Study findings and constraints: Blood and skin or GI T cell repertoires showed limited TRB overlap. Donor CD8+ memory clones often dominated recipient blood repertoires at later times. Recipient CMV seropositivity and CMV reactivation strongly tracked TRB clonality.

This CDR3 region has 16 residues. Per germline, CDR1 KGHSH and CDR2 LQKENI. With 3 bases clipped from V and 2 bases from J, the junction kept 9 bases outside the gene matches. Only in-frame clones appear in the TCRdb table, and some are missing; sequencing was by immunoSEQ multiplex PCR. The sample holds 50,000 to 60,000 clones; approximately 94% are singletons and the top ten take 2.9%. On this clone: Its antigen is still unknown.

This chain links TRBV18 with TRBJ1-1; 7 bases agree with TRBD1. The sequenced sample was PBMCs. This clonotype was obtained from a woman in her twenties or thirties in good health and a related stem cell transplant donor. The CDR3 reads CASSPTRQGSNTEAFF. CDR3 coding DNA: TGTGCCAGCTCACCTACCCGACAGGGTTCAAACACTGAAGCTTTCTTT.